These 16 T cell receptor beta chains were all obtained from the same sample, sequenced in a study of T cell responses to AZD1222 COVID-19 vaccine. Sequencing was performed with immunoSEQ multiplex PCR; in TCRdb, only in-frame clones are kept and a portion is missing. The table records 130,000 or so clones, about 89% of them present only once. The sequenced sample was peripheral blood, obtained on day 0 of MenACWY control vaccination. The source of these receptors is an adult in good health.

The genes are TRBV7-6 and TRBJ2-7; weak D call: TRBD1 (5 bases). Germline loops: CDR1 SGHVS, CDR2 FNYEAQ. The CDR3 contains 15 residues. V lost 0 bases and J lost 0, with 9 bases in between. This CDR3 reads CASSLATGHSYEQYF. CDR3 DNA: TGTGCCAGCAGCTTAGCTACAGGCCACTCCTACGAGCAGTACTTC.

The chain joins TRBV19 to TRBJ2-1, with 8 bases fitting TRBD2. Germline assignment: CDR1 LNHDA and CDR2 SQIVND (reference sequence). The trim removed 0 bases at V and 0 bases at J, leaving 4 bases unmatched. The CDR3 runs 17 residues. The CDR3 region has the DNA TGTGCCAGTAGTATAGATCTGAGCGGGAGCTCCTACAATGAGCAGTTCTTC. Its protein is CASSIDLSGSSYNEQFF.

V and J are TRBV9 and TRBJ1-3, with unresolved D. CDR3 length equals 17 residues. Trimming took 0 bases from V and 3 from J, leaving 16 bases between them. The germline V gene encodes CDR1 SGDLS and CDR2 YYNGEE. Here the CDR3 DNA reads TGTGCCAGCAGCGTAGATCTCGACTCGGGCAATGGAAACACCATATATTTT. Its protein is CASSVDLDSGNGNTIYF.

In this sample, this clone turned up once. This rearrangement joins TRBV30 to TRBJ1-3; D not resolved. Germline V CDR1 and CDR2: GTSNPN, SVGIG (reference sequence). The V end was cut by 5 bases, the J end by 4 bases, with 12 bases between. The CDR3 runs to 13 residues. The CDR3 loop is CAWCRDEGNTIYF. In DNA, the CDR3 is TGTGCCTGGTGCCGGGATGAAGGAAACACCATATATTTT.

V gene TRBV5-1 combines with J gene TRBJ1-1; 9 bases agree with TRBD1. The germline gives CDR1 SGHRS, CDR2 YFSETQ. This CDR3 region has 15 residues. J was trimmed by 0 bases and V by 2 bases; bases with no gene match: 2. The CDR3 is CASSLGQGLNTEAFF. The CDR3, as DNA: TGCGCCAGCAGCTTAGGACAGGGGCTGAACACTGAAGCTTTCTTT.

The V call is TRBV2, the J call TRBJ2-4, with TRBD2 matching over 10 bases. Germline CDR1 and CDR2: SNHLY and FYNNEI. This CDR3 region has 18 residues. V dropped 6 bases and J dropped 0; count of bases not matched to a gene: 11. The CDR3 DNA sequence: TGTGCCAGCAGCCCCACACCGGGACTAGCGATAGCCAAAAACATTCAGTACTTC. This gives the protein CASSPTPGLAIAKNIQYF.

V gene TRBV4-2 combines with J gene TRBJ1-1; D might be TRBD1 (6 bases). The CDR3 totals 16 residues. Germline CDR1 is LGHNA and CDR2 is YNFKEQ. Between the trimmed V and J ends, which lost 6 bases and 0 bases, there was a span of 17 bases. CDR3 protein: CASRLRTTGLNTEAFF. For the CDR3, the DNA is TGTGCCAGCAGACTAAGGACGACAGGCTTGAACACTGAAGCTTTCTTT.

This sequence joins TRBV2 and TRBJ2-7; D gene ambiguous. The CDR3 extends over 17 amino acids. The germline V gene encodes CDR1 SNHLY and CDR2 FYNNEI. V was shortened by 1 base and J by 3 bases, with 19 bases between the two germline ends. CDR3 loop: CASSEGEKAAANYEQYF. The CDR3 DNA sequence: TGTGCCAGCAGTGAAGGGGAAAAGGCGGCAGCCAACTACGAGCAGTACTTC.

The genes are TRBV7-2 and TRBJ2-7, with 10 nucleotides matching TRBD2. This CDR3 spans 14 amino acids. Germline V CDR1 and CDR2: SGHTA, FQGNSA. The V gene end was trimmed by 3 bases and the J gene end by 3 bases; junction bases not matched to a gene: 2. Here the CDR3 DNA reads TGTGCCAGCAGCTTTCGGACTAGCGGCTACGAGCAGTACTTC. It encodes CASSFRTSGYEQYF.

The genes are TRBV5-8 and TRBJ2-1, with 12 positions matching TRBD2. Germline V gene data show CDR1 as SGHTS and CDR2 as YDEGEE. Losses at the gene ends were 7 bases for V and 6 bases for J; bases not matched to a gene: 17. The CDR3 has 18 amino acids. CDR3 sequence (DNA): TGTGCCAGCGGCCAGGGGGCGACGACTAGCGGGAGAACCAATGAGCAGTTCTTC. Translated, it gives CASGQGATTSGRTNEQFF.

The chain joins TRBV12-5 to TRBJ2-3; 10 bases map to TRBD1. CDR3 size: 15 residues. Losses at the gene ends were 5 bases for V and 4 bases for J; bases not matched to a gene: 6. Per the germline V gene, CDR1 is LGHNT and CDR2 is FRNRAP. CDR3 loop: CASGPDRGRADTQYF. The DNA of the CDR3 is TGTGCTAGTGGTCCCGACAGGGGGCGTGCAGATACGCAGTATTTT.

In this sample, this clone turned up once. V and J are TRBV12-3 or TRBV12-4 and TRBJ1-3, with no clear D. CDR3 size: 12 residues. Between the trimmed V and J ends, which lost 9 bases and 1 base, there was a span of 7 bases. In DNA form, the CDR3 reads TGTGCCAGTAGGCGATCTGGAAACACCATATATTTT. Protein product: CASRRSGNTIYF.

This rearrangement joins TRBV5-1 to TRBJ2-1; no firm D call. The germline V and J ends were trimmed by 1 base and 1 base, with 6 bases remaining between them. The CDR3 length is 14 residues. Germline V gives CDR1 SGHRS, CDR2 YFSETQ. The CDR3 DNA reads TGCGCCAGCAGCTTGCTCTTTTCCTACAATGAGCAGTTCTTC. Its protein is CASSLLFSYNEQFF.

V and J are TRBV10-3 and TRBJ1-2, with 10 positions matching TRBD1. The junction had 6 bases not matched to a gene; V was cut back by 7 bases and J by 7 bases. CDR3 length equals 13 residues. Per the germline V gene, CDR1 is ENHRY and CDR2 is SYGVKD. CDR3 nucleotides: TGTGCCATCACCACCGACAGGGGGCTTGGCTACACCTTC. Translated, it gives CAITTDRGLGYTF.

This clone was counted once. The chain employs TRBV6-5 and TRBJ1-1, with D hard to call. Germline CDR1 reads MNHEY; CDR2 reads SVGAGI. The CDR3 has 15 amino acids. V was trimmed by 7 bases and J by 8 bases, leaving 23 bases between them. The CDR3 DNA reads TGTGCCAGCAACGACTTACCGGGTTTACACTCCGAAGCTTTCTTT. Translation: CASNDLPGLHSEAFF.

This clone was seen only once. The CDR3 nucleotides read TGTGCCAGCAGTCGGACTAGCGGGAGATTCTACGAGCAGTACTTC. Protein product: CASSRTSGRFYEQYF. The gene calls are TRBV6-5 and TRBJ2-7, with 13 bases aligning to TRBD2. V was pared by 5 bases and J by 3 bases, with 4 bases of the junction left unmatched. This CDR3 contains 15 residues. Germline loops: CDR1 MNHEY, CDR2 SVGAGI.